Following are 8 T cell receptor beta chains from one sample sequenced in a study of PD-1 blockade in classical Hodgkin lymphoma. Documented time point: cycle 4 day 1 (C4D1), after five to seven weeks of nivolumab. No patient escaped relapse after autologous stem cell transplantation, and brentuximab vedotin exposure varied. Measured with immunoSEQ multiplex PCR; TCRdb has only the in-frame clones, and not every one. Of about 90,000 clones listed, about nine tenths are singletons. Sequenced here: peripheral blood mononuclear cells (PBMCs), sampled before the fourth cycle of nivolumab. The receptors come from a human donor with classical Hodgkin lymphoma.

The V gene is TRBV19, the J gene TRBJ2-7, with 7 nucleotides matching TRBD1. V dropped 3 bases and J dropped 2; count of bases not matched to a gene: 4. CDR3 size: 14 residues. Germline-derived CDR1 and CDR2 are LNHDA and SQIVND (reference sequence). The CDR3, as DNA: TGTGCCAGTAGTATTGGCAGGGGGACCTACGAGCAGTACTTC. Translating gives CASSIGRGTYEQYF.

This clone was counted between two and nine times. V usage is TRBV2 and J usage is TRBJ2-7; TRBD1 matches 8 bases. This CDR3 is built from 13 residues. The germline CDR1 and CDR2 sequences are SNHLY and FYNNEI. Trimming cost V 4 bases and J 5 bases; bases outside gene matches: 4. CDR3 nucleotides: TGTGCCAGCAGTGTAGACAGGGGCCACGAGCAGTACTTC. Its protein is CASSVDRGHEQYF.

This chain links TRBV28 with TRBJ1-4; 10 nucleotides match TRBD1. The trim removed 5 bases at V and 1 base at J, leaving 4 bases unmatched. This CDR3 spans 16 amino acids. Germline CDR1 reads MDHEN; CDR2 reads SYDVKM. The CDR3 DNA sequence: TGTGCCAGCAGTGCGGACAGGGGGTTAACTAATGAAAAACTGTTTTTT. This translates into CASSADRGLTNEKLFF.

This clone was seen a handful of times. V is TRBV25-1 and J is TRBJ2-7; 9 bases align to TRBD1. Unmatched junction bases numbered 2, after V lost 1 base and J lost 4 bases. The CDR3 is 14 amino acids. CDR1 MGHDK and CDR2 SYGVNS come from the germline V gene. The chain's CDR3 is CASSEWGQGYEQYF. The CDR3 bases are TGTGCCAGCAGTGAATGGGGACAGGGATACGAGCAGTACTTC.

The genes are TRBV6-1 and TRBJ1-5; D not resolved. This CDR3 has 15 residues. CDR1 is MNHNS and CDR2 is SASEGT in the germline V gene. Trimming cost V 1 base and J 1 base, with 8 bases left between them. CDR3 DNA: TGTGCCAGCAGTGAAGGGCAGTCAAGCAATCAGCCCCAGCATTTT. Amino acid sequence: CASSEGQSSNQPQHF.

The rearrangement links TRBV18 to TRBJ1-3; the D gene is possibly TRBD1 (5 bases). Per the germline V gene, CDR1 is KGHSH and CDR2 is LQKENI. The CDR3 is 14 residues long. The V and J ends lost 6 bases and 2 bases respectively, with 11 bases between them. The CDR3 bases are TGTGCCAGCTCTCAGCCAGGGACTGGAAACACCATATATTTT. Its translation is CASSQPGTGNTIYF.

The chain links TRBV9 to TRBJ2-3; D could derive from TRBD1 or TRBD2 (5 bases each). The CDR3 is made up of 16 amino acids. The V and J ends lost 4 bases and 4 bases respectively, with 19 bases between them. The V gene's germline CDR1 is SGDLS and CDR2 YYNGEE. The CDR3 coding sequence is TGTGCCAGCAGCCGGGGCTTTGGGGTCCTCCCAGATACGCAGTATTTT. Protein: CASSRGFGVLPDTQYF.

This sequence joins TRBV7-9 and TRBJ2-7; the D gene is possibly TRBD2 (5 bases). This CDR3 comprises 15 residues. V lost 3 bases and J 5 bases, leaving 17 bases between the germline ends. CDR1 and CDR2 (germline): SEHNR, FQNEAQ (reference sequence). DNA of the CDR3: TGTGCCAGCAGCTTCCCCGGGGTCCTGGGAGACGAGCAGTACTTC. This codes for CASSFPGVLGDEQYF.